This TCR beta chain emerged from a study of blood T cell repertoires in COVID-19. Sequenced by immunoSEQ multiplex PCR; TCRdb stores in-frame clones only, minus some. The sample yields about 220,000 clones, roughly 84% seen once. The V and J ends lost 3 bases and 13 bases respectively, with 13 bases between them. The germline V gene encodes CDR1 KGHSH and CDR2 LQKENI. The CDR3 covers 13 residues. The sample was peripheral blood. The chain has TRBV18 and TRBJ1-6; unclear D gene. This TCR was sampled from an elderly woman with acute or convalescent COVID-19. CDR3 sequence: CASSPHRHQPLHF. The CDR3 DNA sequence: TGTGCCAGCTCACCGCACCGCCACCAGCCCCTCCACTTT.